This T cell receptor beta chain was found in a study of shared clonotypes between healthy human individuals. Naive CD8 cells comprised CD45RO-negative, CCR7-positively selected cells, excluding terminally differentiated effector memory CD45RA+ cells. Sorted-subset replicate PCRs used 150 to 200 ng DNA, around 31,000 T cell genomes. TCRdb's copy holds only in-frame clones and misses some; the assay was immunoSEQ multiplex PCR. Among about 2 million clones listed, just under 95% were seen once. This clone was observed a single time. The V and J ends lost 4 bases and 1 base respectively, with 8 bases between them. Looked up from germline, CDR1 is SGHVS and CDR2 is FQNEAQ. The CDR3 is 13 residues long.

The sequence derives from a man aged 18 to 35 in good health. The chain joins TRBV7-8 to TRBJ2-7; possible D gene TRBD2, 6 bases. Sequencing used naive CD8+ T cells sorted from blood. CDR3 nucleotide sequence: TGTGCCAGCAGCTGGGACTTATCCTACGAGCAGTACTTC. Its protein product is CASSWDLSYEQYF.